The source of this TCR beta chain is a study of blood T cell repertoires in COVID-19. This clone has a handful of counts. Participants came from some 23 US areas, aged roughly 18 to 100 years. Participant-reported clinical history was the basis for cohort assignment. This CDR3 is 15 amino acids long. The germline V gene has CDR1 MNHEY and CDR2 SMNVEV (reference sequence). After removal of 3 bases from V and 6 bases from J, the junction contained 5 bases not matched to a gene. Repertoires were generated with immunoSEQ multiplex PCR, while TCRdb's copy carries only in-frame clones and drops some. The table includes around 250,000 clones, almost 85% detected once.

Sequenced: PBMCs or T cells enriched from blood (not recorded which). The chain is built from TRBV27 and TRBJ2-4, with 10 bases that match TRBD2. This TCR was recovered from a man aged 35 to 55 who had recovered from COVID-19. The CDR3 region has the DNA TGTGCCAGCAGTTTTTGGCTAGCGGGAGTAAACATTCAGTACTTC. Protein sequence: CASSFWLAGVNIQYF.